These T cell receptor beta chains were read from a single sample in a study of blood T cell repertoires in COVID-19. Sequenced by immunoSEQ multiplex PCR; TCRdb stores in-frame clones only, minus some. This table holds approximately 350,000 clones, around 92% found once. Sequenced material: peripheral blood. These receptors all stem from a young woman with COVID-19, enrolled during active disease. CDR3s include the opening cysteine and the closing phenylalanine or tryptophan. Each record gives: clone size, D gene, V gene, J gene, CDR3 DNA, CDR3 protein. D genes are given only for firm matches. Clone sizes are given selectively: once, few, many, or a class where the clone is expanded.

size: -; D: -; V: TRBV7-2; J: TRBJ1-5; DNA: TGTGCCAGCAGCTTAGATGGGGAGGGCAATCAGCCCCAGCATTTT; CDR3: CASSLDGEGNQPQHF
size: -; D: -; V: TRBV30; J: TRBJ1-6; DNA: TGTGCCTGGACAGGGACTTTGAATTCACCCCTCCACTTT; CDR3: CAWTGTLNSPLHF
size: -; D: -; V: TRBV6-1; J: TRBJ1-5; DNA: TGTGCCAGCAGTGAATTCGGGGGAGGCAATCAGCCCCAGCATTTT; CDR3: CASSEFGGGNQPQHF
size: -; D: -; V: TRBV2; J: TRBJ1-2; DNA: TGTGCCAGCAGTGAAGACAGGGAATATGGCTACACCTTC; CDR3: CASSEDREYGYTF
size: -; D: TRBD1; V: TRBV6-5; J: TRBJ2-1; DNA: TGTGCCAGCGATACAGGGACAGGTGAGCAGTTCTTC; CDR3: CASDTGTGEQFF
size: -; D: -; V: TRBV7-2; J: TRBJ2-5; DNA: TGTGCCAGCAGTTACAGAGTCCAAGAGACCCAGTACTTC; CDR3: CASSYRVQETQYF
size: -; D: -; V: TRBV18; J: TRBJ2-5; DNA: TGTGCCAGCTCACCACCCGGAATCAGGGAGACCCAGTACTTC; CDR3: CASSPPGIRETQYF
size: -; D: -; V: TRBV19; J: TRBJ1-5; DNA: TGTGCCAGTAGTATAGATCTTTCGAGGGTGGGACAGCCCCAGCATTTT; CDR3: CASSIDLSRVGQPQHF
size: -; D: -; V: TRBV2; J: TRBJ2-2; DNA: TGTGCCAGCAGTGACAGGACACGTACTTCCGCGAACACCGGGGAGCTGTTTTTT; CDR3: CASSDRTRTSANTGELFF
size: -; D: -; V: TRBV25-1; J: TRBJ1-2; DNA: TGTGCCAGCAGTGAAACAGTGGGCTATGGCTACACCTTC; CDR3: CASSETVGYGYTF
size: -; D: TRBD1; V: TRBV5-5; J: TRBJ1-5; DNA: TGTGCCAGCAGCTGGGGACAGGGTATGAGCAATCAGCCCCAGCATTTT; CDR3: CASSWGQGMSNQPQHF
size: -; D: -; V: TRBV7-2; J: TRBJ1-5; DNA: TGTGCCAGCAGCTTAGAGACAGCTAATCAGCCCCAGCATTTT; CDR3: CASSLETANQPQHF
size: few; D: -; V: TRBV7-9; J: TRBJ2-2; DNA: TGTGCCAGCAGCTGGACAGCCCTCGGGGAGCTGTTTTTT; CDR3: CASSWTALGELFF
size: -; D: TRBD2; V: TRBV5-1; J: TRBJ2-1; DNA: TGCGCCAGCAGCGGGACTAGCGGACACAATGAGCAGTTCTTC; CDR3: CASSGTSGHNEQFF
size: -; D: TRBD2; V: TRBV28; J: TRBJ2-5; DNA: TGTGCCAGCAGTTTTTTTCCGGGACTAGCGGGGGAAATCCAAGAGACCCAGTACTTC; CDR3: CASSFFPGLAGEIQETQYF
size: -; D: -; V: TRBV6-5; J: TRBJ1-1; DNA: TGTGCCAGCAGTTACTCTAAAAAGCCCCGCACTGAAGCTTTCTTT; CDR3: CASSYSKKPRTEAFF
size: -; D: -; V: TRBV21-1; J: TRBJ1-2; DNA: TGTGCCAGCACCCCAGGGACAAGGGATAACTATGGCTACACCTTC; CDR3: CASTPGTRDNYGYTF
size: -; D: TRBD1; V: TRBV19; J: TRBJ1-2; DNA: TGTGCCAGTAGTCGGGGACAGAGACCTTATGGCTACACCTTC; CDR3: CASSRGQRPYGYTF
size: -; D: -; V: TRBV6-2/TRBV6-3; J: TRBJ2-1; DNA: TGTGCCAGCAGTTACTTCTGGGGGGGCCGGAATGAGCAGTTCTTC; CDR3: CASSYFWGGRNEQFF
size: -; D: TRBD1; V: TRBV7-9; J: TRBJ2-1; DNA: TGTGCCAGCAGCTTAGTGTGGGACAGGGGTCACAATGAGCAGTTCTTC; CDR3: CASSLVWDRGHNEQFF
size: -; D: TRBD1; V: TRBV27; J: TRBJ1-4; DNA: TGTGCCAGCAGTTTGGCCCAGTACAGGGGGCGCATGGGTGAAAAACTGTTTTTT; CDR3: CASSLAQYRGRMGEKLFF
size: -; D: -; V: TRBV28; J: TRBJ1-2; DNA: TGTGCCAGCAGTTCCATCGGGGTCCCCTATGGCTACACCTTC; CDR3: CASSSIGVPYGYTF
size: -; D: TRBD2; V: TRBV28; J: TRBJ2-1; DNA: TGTGCCAGCAGTTTGGCTAGCGGGAGATTAGGTGAGCAGTTCTTC; CDR3: CASSLASGRLGEQFF
size: -; D: -; V: TRBV11-3; J: TRBJ2-1; DNA: TGTGCCAGCAGCTTAGGTGGGAGCGGCTACAATGAGCAGTTCTTC; CDR3: CASSLGGSGYNEQFF
size: -; D: -; V: TRBV19; J: TRBJ1-5; DNA: TGTGCCACCTCGCTATGGGGGGTCAATCAGCCCCAGCATTTT; CDR3: CATSLWGVNQPQHF
size: few; D: -; V: TRBV3-1/TRBV3-2; J: TRBJ2-7; DNA: TGTGCCAGCAGCCAGAACCTCCGCGGGTACGAGCAGTACTTC; CDR3: CASSQNLRGYEQYF
size: -; D: -; V: TRBV12-3/TRBV12-4; J: TRBJ2-5; DNA: TGTGCCAGCAGTTTCAGTTCCCAAGAGACCCAGTACTTC; CDR3: CASSFSSQETQYF
size: -; D: TRBD1; V: TRBV27; J: TRBJ1-6; DNA: TGTGCCAGCAGTCCAGGACAGGGACCCTATAATTCACCCCTCCACTTT; CDR3: CASSPGQGPYNSPLHF
size: -; D: -; V: TRBV4-3; J: TRBJ2-1; DNA: TGCGCCAGCAGCCAAGATCATGAGGGGGGGAATGAGCAGTTCTTC; CDR3: CASSQDHEGGNEQFF
size: -; D: TRBD1; V: TRBV29-1; J: TRBJ2-3; DNA: TGCAGCGTTGCCACAGTCCGGGACAGGGGAATGGATACGCAGTATTTT; CDR3: CSVATVRDRGMDTQYF
size: -; D: TRBD2; V: TRBV7-2; J: TRBJ2-3; DNA: TGTGCCAGCAGCTACCAGACTAGCGGGGACGGCACAGATACGCAGTATTTT; CDR3: CASSYQTSGDGTDTQYF
size: -; D: TRBD1; V: TRBV27; J: TRBJ2-1; DNA: TGTGCCAGCAGTTTAGTAGGGACAGGGGAAGTACGGGAGCAGTTCTTC; CDR3: CASSLVGTGEVREQFF
size: few; D: -; V: TRBV15; J: TRBJ1-1; DNA: TGTGCCACCAGCAGAGATCAACCGATCGGGGGTGAAGCTTTCTTT; CDR3: CATSRDQPIGGEAFF
size: -; D: -; V: TRBV16; J: TRBJ2-3; DNA: TGTGCCAGCAGCCCCTCGACAGGCACAGATACGCAGTATTTT; CDR3: CASSPSTGTDTQYF
size: -; D: -; V: TRBV5-6; J: TRBJ2-5; DNA: TGTGCCAGCAGCTTGGTGCTCAGGGGCTCCCAAGAGACCCAGTACTTC; CDR3: CASSLVLRGSQETQYF
size: -; D: -; V: TRBV6-5; J: TRBJ1-3; DNA: TGTGCCAGCAGTTACTCCCCAGGGTCTGGAAACACCATATATTTT; CDR3: CASSYSPGSGNTIYF
size: -; D: TRBD1; V: TRBV3-1/TRBV3-2; J: TRBJ1-1; DNA: TGTGCCAGCAGCCAAGATCGGGACAGGGTAAACACTGAAGCTTTCTTT; CDR3: CASSQDRDRVNTEAFF